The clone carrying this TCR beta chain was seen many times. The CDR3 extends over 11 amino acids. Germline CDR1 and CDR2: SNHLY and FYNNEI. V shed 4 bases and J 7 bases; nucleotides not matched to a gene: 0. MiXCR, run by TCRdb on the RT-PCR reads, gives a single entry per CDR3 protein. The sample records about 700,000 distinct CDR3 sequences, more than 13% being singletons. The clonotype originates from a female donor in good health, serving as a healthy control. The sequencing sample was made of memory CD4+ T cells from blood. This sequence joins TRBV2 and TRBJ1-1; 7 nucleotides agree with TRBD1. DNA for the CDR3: TGTGCCAGCAGTGGACAGGGTGAAGCTTTCTTT. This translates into CASSGQGEAFF. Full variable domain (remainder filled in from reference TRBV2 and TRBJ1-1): EPEVTQTPSHQVTQMGQEVILRCVPISNHLYFYWYRQILGQKVEFLVSFYNNEISEKSEIFDDQFSVERPDGSNFTLKIRSTKLEDSAMYFCASSGQGEAFFGQGTRLTVV.